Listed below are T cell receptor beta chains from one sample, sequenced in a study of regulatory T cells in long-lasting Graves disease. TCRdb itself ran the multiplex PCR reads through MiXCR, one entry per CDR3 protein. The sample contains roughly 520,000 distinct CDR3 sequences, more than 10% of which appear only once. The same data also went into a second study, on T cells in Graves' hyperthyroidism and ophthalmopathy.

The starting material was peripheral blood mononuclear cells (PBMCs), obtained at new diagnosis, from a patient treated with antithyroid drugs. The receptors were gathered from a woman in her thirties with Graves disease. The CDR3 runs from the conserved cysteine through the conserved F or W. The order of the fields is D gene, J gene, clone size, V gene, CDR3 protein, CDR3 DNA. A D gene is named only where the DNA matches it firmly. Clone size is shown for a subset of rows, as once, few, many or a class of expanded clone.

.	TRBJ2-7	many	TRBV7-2	CASSGSRDGSYEQYF	TGTGCCAGCAGCGGGAGCCGTGACGGGTCCTACGAGCAGTACTTC
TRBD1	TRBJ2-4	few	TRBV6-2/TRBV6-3	CASRPRDRENIQYF	TGTGCCAGCAGGCCCCGGGACAGAGAAAACATTCAGTACTTC
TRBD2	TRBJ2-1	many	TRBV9	CASNSGRGVREQFF	TGTGCCAGCAATAGCGGGAGAGGGGTTCGTGAGCAGTTCTTC
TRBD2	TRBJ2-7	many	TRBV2	CASSMLAGGRYEQYF	TGTGCCAGTTCCATGCTAGCGGGAGGGCGCTACGAGCAGTACTTC
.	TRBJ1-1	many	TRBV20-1	CSARDPVNTEAFF	TGCAGTGCTAGAGATCCAGTTAACACTGAAGCTTTCTTT
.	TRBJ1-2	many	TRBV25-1	CASSGTQPYGYTF	TGTGCCAGCAGTGGGACACAGCCATATGGCTACACCTTC
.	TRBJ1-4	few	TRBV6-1	CASSMTTNEKLFF	TGTGCCAGCAGTATGACAACTAATGAAAAACTGTTTTTT
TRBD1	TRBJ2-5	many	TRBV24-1	CATSDGGQQETQYF	TGTGCCACCAGTGATGGGGGACAGCAAGAGACCCAGTACTTC
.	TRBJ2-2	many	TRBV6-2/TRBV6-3	CASSYEGRGGELFF	TGTGCCAGCAGTTACGAGGGGCGCGGCGGGGAGCTGTTTTTT
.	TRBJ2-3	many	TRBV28	CASWAPMADTQYF	TGTGCCAGCTGGGCCCCGATGGCAGATACGCAGTATTTT
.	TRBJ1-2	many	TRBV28	CASSTPNAYGYTF	TGTGCCAGCAGTACCCCCAACGCCTATGGCTACACCTTC
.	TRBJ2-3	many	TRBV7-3	CASSLLGADTQYF	TGTGCCAGCAGCTTACTAGGGGCAGATACGCAGTATTTT
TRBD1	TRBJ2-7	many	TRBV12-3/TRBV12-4	CASRRTGGKYEQYF	TGTGCCAGCAGAAGGACAGGGGGCAAGTACGAGCAGTACTTC
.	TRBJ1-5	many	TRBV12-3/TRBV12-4	CASSLVLSSNQPQHF	TGTGCCAGCAGTTTAGTTCTATCGAGCAATCAGCCCCAGCATTTT
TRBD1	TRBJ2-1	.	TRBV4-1	CASRLDRGNEQFF	TGCGCCAGCAGACTCGACAGGGGCAATGAGCAGTTCTTC
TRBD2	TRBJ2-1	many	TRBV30	CALTSGRANEQFF	TGTGCCCTGACTAGCGGGAGAGCCAATGAGCAGTTCTTC
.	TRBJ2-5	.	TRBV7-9	CASTPLQTYRETQYF	TGTGCCAGCACCCCATTACAGACGTACCGAGAGACCCAGTACTTC
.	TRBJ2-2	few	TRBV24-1	CATSDPTQGRAGELFF	TGTGCCACCAGTGACCCAACACAGGGTAGGGCCGGGGAGCTGTTTTTT
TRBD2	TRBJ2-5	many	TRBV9	CASSVTAGVRETQYF	TGTGCCAGCAGCGTAACGGCGGGAGTAAGGGAGACCCAGTACTTC
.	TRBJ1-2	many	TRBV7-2	CASSSISDRLVTGYTF	TGTGCCAGCAGCTCAATATCGGACAGACTAGTGACTGGCTACACCTTC
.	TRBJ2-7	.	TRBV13	CASSARGTSYEQYF	TGTGCCAGCAGCGCCCGAGGGACCTCCTACGAGCAGTACTTC
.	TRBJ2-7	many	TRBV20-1	CSASRKESYEQYF	TGCAGTGCTAGTCGGAAGGAATCCTACGAGCAGTACTTC
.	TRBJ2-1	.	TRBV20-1	CSAQREPYNEQFF	TGCAGTGCCCAACGGGAACCCTACAATGAGCAGTTCTTC
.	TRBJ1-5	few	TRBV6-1	CASSEARGAGNQPQHF	TGTGCCAGCAGTGAAGCGCGGGGGGCGGGCAATCAGCCCCAGCATTTT
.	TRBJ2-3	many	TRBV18	CASSPPLGEGTDTQYF	TGTGCCAGCTCACCACCGCTAGGGGAAGGCACAGATACGCAGTATTTT
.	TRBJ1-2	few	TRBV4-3	CASSPHRDLNYGYTF	TGCGCCAGCAGCCCGCATAGAGACCTTAACTATGGCTACACCTTC
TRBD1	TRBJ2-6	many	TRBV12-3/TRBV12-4	CASRLNPGQGSTGANVLTF	TGTGCCAGCAGACTAAATCCGGGACAGGGCTCCACTGGGGCCAACGTCCTGACTTTC